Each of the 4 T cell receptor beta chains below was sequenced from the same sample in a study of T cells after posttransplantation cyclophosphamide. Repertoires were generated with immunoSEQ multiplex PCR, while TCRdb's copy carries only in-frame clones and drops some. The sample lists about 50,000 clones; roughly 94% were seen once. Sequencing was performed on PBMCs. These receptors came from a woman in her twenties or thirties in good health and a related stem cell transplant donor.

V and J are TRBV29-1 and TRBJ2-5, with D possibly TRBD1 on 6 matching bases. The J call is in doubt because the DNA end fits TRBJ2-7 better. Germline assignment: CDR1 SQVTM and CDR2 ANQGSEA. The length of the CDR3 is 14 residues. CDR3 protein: CSVEEGDTFYEQYF. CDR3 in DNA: TGCAGCGTTGAAGAGGGGGACACTTTCTACGAGCAGTACTTC.

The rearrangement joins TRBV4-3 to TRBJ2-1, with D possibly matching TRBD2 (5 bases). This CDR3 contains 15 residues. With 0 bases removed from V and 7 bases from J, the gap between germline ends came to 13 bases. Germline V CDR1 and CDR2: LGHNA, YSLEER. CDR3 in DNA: TGCGCCAGCAGCCAAGATGTCGGGGTTTTGAATGAGCAGTTCTTC. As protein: CASSQDVGVLNEQFF.

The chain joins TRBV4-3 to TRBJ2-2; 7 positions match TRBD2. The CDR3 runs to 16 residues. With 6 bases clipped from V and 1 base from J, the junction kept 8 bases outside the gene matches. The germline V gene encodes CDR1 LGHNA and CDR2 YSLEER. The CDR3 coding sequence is TGCGCCAGCAGTCGAGAGACTAGCCGGAACACCGGGGAGCTGTTTTTT. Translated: CASSRETSRNTGELFF.

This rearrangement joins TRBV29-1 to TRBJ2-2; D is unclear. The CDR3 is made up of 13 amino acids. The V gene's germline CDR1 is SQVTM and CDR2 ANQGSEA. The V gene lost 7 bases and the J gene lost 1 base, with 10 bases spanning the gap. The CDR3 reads CSGSTGNTGELFF. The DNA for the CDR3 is TGCAGCGGGAGTACTGGGAACACCGGGGAGCTGTTTTTT.